The sequence of this T cell receptor (beta chain) was determined in a study of T-cell memory formation after mild COVID-19. MiXCR was run by TCRdb on the 5' RACE reads, yielding one entry per CDR3 protein. The data show approximately 580,000 distinct CDR3 sequences, just over 20% seen once. The CDR3 has 15 amino acids. Deletions cut 4 bases from V and 2 bases from J, with 14 bases between. Germline V lookup: CDR1 SGDLS, CDR2 YYNGEE. Many counts were recorded for this clonotype. Antigen: not known. Study-level findings and limits: Confirmation was lacking for SARS-CoV-2 specificity of second-wave clones that peaked on day 37. Shrinking CD4+ clones resided mostly in CM and EM, and CD8+ ones in EMRA.

The chain carries TRBV9 and TRBJ2-3; weak D call: TRBD2 (6 bases). The sample comprised PBMCs or a T cell subset sorted from them (not recorded which). The clonotype was recovered from an adult woman who had mild COVID-19 (a few samples of this study predate the infection). Cell type and time point are not known. CDR3 DNA sequence: TGTGCCAGCAGCCTAGAGGGACTTTCCACAGATACGCAGTATTTT. Encoded protein: CASSLEGLSTDTQYF. Full variable domain (rest looked up from reference TRBV9 and TRBJ2-3): DSGVTQTPKHLITATGQRVTLRCSPRSGDLSVYWYQQSLDQGLQFLIQYYNGEERAKGNILERFSAQQFPDLHSELNLSSLELGDSALYFCASSLEGLSTDTQYFGPGTRLTVL.